The text below deals with one T cell receptor beta chain. Its antigen is as yet unknown. The CDR3 covers 13 residues. Germline V lookup: CDR1 GTSNPN, CDR2 SVGIG (reference sequence). V was trimmed by 1 base and J by 3 bases, leaving 7 bases between them. This entry is derived from a study of cytomegalovirus exposure and HLA in healthy donors. Overall study findings and caveats: When the data were analyzed later, several of the most significant clusters appeared to be linked to common viral pathogens. Apparent HLA restriction characterized most CMV-associated TCR beta chains in a later analysis. What was likely a sequencing artifact was a cluster of highly shared sequence variants. Productive status was seen about 90% or about 30% of the time for most TCR beta V segments in an earlier analysis.

Use of 60 Vbeta and 13 Jbeta primers characterized the PCR. Profiling relied on immunoSEQ multiplex PCR, and the TCRdb table lists in-frame clones only, not all of them. The profile shows approximately 110,000 clones, around 84% of them singletons. This clonotype was sampled from a man in his thirties or forties in good health and CMV-seronegative. V is TRBV30 and J is TRBJ1-5, with D maybe TRBD1 (6 bases). Material for sequencing was PBMCs. The CDR3 here is CAWSGTDNQPQHF. Here the CDR3 DNA reads TGTGCCTGGAGTGGGACAGACAATCAGCCCCAGCATTTT.